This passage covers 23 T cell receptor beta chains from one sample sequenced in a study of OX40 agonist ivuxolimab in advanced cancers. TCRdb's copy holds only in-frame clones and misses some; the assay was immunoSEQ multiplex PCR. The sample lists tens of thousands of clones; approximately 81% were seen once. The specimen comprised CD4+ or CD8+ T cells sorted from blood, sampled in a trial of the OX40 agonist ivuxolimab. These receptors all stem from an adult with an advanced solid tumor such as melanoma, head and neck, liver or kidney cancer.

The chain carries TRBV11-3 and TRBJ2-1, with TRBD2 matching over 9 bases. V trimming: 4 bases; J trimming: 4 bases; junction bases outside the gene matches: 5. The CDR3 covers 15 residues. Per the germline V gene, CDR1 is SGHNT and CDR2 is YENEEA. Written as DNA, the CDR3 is TGTGCCAGCAGCTCGAGCGGGGGGAAATACAATGAGCAGTTCTTC. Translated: CASSSSGGKYNEQFF.

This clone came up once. Here the CDR3 reads CSVPYVVLNEQFF. Written as DNA, the CDR3 is TGCAGCGTTCCATATGTGGTTTTAAATGAGCAGTTCTTC. The chain employs TRBV29-1 and TRBJ2-1, with D unresolved. Germline V gene sequence: CDR1 SQVTM, CDR2 ANQGSEA. This CDR3 has 13 residues. V was cut by 5 bases and J by 7 bases, with 15 bases left in between.

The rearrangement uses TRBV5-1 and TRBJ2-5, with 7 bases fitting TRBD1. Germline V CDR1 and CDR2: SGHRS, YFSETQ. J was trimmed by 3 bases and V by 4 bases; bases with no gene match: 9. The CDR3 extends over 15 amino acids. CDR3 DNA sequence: TGCGCCAGCAGCGCCACCCTGGGACAGAAAGAGACCCAGTACTTC. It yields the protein CASSATLGQKETQYF.

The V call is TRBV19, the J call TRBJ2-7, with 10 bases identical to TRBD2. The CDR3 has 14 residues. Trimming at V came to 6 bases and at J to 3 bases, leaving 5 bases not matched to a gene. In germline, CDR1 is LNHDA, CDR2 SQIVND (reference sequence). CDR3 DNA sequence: TGTGCCAGTAGACCTAGCGGGAGTGTCTACGAGCAGTACTTC. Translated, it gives CASRPSGSVYEQYF.

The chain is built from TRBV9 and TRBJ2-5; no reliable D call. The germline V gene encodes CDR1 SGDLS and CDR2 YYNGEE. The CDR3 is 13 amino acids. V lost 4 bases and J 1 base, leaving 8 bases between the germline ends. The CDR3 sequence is CASSLALQETQYF. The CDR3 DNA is TGTGCCAGCAGCCTGGCACTCCAAGAGACCCAGTACTTC.

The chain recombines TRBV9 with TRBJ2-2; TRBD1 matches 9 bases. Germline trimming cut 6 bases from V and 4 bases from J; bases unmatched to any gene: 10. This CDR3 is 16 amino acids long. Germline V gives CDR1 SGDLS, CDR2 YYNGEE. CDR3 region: CASTPRDRGITGELFF. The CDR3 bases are TGTGCCAGCACCCCCCGTGACAGGGGGATCACCGGGGAGCTGTTTTTT. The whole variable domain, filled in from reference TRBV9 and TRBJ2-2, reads DSGVTQTPKHLITATGQRVTLRCSPRSGDLSVYWYQQSLDQGLQFLIQYYNGEERAKGNILERFSAQQFPDLHSELNLSSLELGDSALYFCASTPRDRGITGELFFGEGSRLTVL.

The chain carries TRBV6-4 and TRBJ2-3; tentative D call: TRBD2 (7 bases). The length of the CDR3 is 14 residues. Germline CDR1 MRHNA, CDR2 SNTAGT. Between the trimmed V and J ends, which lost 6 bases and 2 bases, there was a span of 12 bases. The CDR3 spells CASSDGGPTDTQYF. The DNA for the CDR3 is TGTGCCAGCAGCGACGGGGGGCCCACAGATACGCAGTATTTT.

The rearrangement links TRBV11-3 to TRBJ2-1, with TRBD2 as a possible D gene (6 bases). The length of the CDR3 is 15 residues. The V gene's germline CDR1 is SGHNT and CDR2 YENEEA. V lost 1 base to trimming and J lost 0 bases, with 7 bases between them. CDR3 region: CASSLGGISYNEQFF. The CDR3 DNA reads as TGTGCCAGCAGCTTAGGCGGGATCTCCTACAATGAGCAGTTCTTC.

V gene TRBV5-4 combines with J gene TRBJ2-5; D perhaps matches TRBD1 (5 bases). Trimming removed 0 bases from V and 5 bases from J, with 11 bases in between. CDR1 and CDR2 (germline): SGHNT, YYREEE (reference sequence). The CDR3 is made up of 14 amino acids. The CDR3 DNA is TGTGCCAGCAGCTTGGGGTCTGGGGCTGAGACCCAGTACTTC. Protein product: CASSLGSGAETQYF.

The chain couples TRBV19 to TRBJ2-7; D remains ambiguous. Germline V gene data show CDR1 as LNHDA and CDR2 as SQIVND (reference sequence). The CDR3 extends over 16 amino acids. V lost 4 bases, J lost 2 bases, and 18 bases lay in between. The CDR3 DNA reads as TGTGCCAGTAGTAGGTCCCCTCTCCAGACGGCCTACGAGCAGTACTTC. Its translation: CASSRSPLQTAYEQYF.

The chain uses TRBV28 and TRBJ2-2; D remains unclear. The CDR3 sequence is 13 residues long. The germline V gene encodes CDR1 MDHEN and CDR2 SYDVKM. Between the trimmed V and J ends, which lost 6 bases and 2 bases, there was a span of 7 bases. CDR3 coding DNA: TGTGCCAGCAGCCCGCCAAACACCGGGGAGCTGTTTTTT. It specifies CASSPPNTGELFF.

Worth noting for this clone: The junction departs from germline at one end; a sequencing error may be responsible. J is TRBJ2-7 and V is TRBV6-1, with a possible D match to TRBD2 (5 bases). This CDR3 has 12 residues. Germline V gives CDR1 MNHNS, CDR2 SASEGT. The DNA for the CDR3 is TGTGCCAGCAGTGAAGGGGTCGGGGAGCCGCGCTTC. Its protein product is CASSEGVGEPRF.

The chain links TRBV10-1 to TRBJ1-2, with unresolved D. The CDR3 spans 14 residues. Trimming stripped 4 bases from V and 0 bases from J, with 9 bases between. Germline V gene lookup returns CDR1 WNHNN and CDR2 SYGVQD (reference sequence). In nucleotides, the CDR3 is TGCGCCAGCAGTGTGCGAAGAACTAACTATGGCTACACCTTC. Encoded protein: CASSVRRTNYGYTF.

CDR3 amino acids: CASSNPNPDTQYF. CDR3 bases: TGTGCCAGCAGCAACCCGAACCCAGATACGCAGTATTTT. The rearrangement uses TRBV5-4 and TRBJ2-3; D ambiguous. CDR3 length: 13 residues. V lost 4 bases and J 4 bases, leaving 10 bases between the germline ends. The V gene's germline CDR1 is SGHNT and CDR2 YYREEE (reference sequence).

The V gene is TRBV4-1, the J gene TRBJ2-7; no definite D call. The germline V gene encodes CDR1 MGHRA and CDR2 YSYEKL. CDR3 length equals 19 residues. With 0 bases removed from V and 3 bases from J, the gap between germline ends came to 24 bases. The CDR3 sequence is CASSQDESKARTVFYEQYF. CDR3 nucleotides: TGCGCCAGCAGCCAAGACGAGAGTAAAGCGCGAACCGTCTTCTACGAGCAGTACTTC.

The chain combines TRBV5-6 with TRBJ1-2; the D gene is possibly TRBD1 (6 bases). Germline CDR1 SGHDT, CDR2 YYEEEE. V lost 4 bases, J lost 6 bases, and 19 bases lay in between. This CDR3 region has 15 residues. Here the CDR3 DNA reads TGTGCCAGCAGCAATTCGGGGGCGTGGACGGATGGCTACACCTTC. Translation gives CASSNSGAWTDGYTF.

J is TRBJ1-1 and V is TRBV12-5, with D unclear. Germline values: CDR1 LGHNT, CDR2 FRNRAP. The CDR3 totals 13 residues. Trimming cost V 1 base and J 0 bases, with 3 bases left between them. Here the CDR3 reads CASGLGLNTEAFF. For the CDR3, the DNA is TGTGCTAGTGGTTTGGGACTGAACACTGAAGCTTTCTTT.

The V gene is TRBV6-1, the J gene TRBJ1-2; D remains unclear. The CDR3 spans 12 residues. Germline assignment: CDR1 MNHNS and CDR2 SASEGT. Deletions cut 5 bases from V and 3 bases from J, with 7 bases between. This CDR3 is CASSSVDYGYTF. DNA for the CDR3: TGTGCCAGCAGTTCAGTGGACTATGGCTACACCTTC.

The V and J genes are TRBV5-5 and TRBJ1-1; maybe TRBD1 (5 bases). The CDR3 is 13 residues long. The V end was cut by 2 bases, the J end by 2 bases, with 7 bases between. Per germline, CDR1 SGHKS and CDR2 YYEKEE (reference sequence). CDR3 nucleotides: TGTGCCAGCAGCTTTGGGGCAAACACTGAAGCTTTCTTT. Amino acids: CASSFGANTEAFF.

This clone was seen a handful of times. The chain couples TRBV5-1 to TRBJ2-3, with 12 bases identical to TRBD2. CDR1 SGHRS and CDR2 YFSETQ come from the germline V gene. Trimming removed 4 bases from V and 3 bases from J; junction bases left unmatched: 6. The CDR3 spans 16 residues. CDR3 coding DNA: TGCGCCAGCAGCCTAGCGGGAGGGCCTGGGACAGATACGCAGTATTTT. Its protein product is CASSLAGGPGTDTQYF.

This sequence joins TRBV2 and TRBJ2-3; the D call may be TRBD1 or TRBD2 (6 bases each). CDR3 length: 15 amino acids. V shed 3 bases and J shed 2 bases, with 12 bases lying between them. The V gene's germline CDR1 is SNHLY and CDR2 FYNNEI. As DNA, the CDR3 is TGTGCCAGCAGTGAGGGCTGGGGGGCCACAGATACGCAGTATTTT. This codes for CASSEGWGATDTQYF.

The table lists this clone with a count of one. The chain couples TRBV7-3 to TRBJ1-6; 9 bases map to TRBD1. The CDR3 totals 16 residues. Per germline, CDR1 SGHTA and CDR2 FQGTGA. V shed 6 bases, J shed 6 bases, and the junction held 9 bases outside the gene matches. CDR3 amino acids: CASRKTGTGSNSPLHF. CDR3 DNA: TGTGCCAGCAGGAAAACCGGGACAGGGAGTAATTCACCCCTCCACTTT.

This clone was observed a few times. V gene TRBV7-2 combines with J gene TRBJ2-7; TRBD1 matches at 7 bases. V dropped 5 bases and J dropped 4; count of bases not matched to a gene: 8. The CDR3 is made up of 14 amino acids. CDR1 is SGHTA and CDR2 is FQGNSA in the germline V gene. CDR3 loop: CASSTPGTAYEQYF. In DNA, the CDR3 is TGTGCCAGCAGCACCCCCGGGACAGCTTACGAGCAGTACTTC.